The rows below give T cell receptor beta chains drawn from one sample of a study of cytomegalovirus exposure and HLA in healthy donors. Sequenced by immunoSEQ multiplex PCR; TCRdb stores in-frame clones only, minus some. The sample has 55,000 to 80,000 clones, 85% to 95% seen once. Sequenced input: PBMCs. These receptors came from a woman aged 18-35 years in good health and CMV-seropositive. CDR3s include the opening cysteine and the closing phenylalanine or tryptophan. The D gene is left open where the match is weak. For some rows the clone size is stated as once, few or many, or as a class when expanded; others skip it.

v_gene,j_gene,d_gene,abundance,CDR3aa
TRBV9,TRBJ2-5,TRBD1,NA,CASSTAGTEETQYF
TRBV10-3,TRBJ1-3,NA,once,CAITANSGNTIYF
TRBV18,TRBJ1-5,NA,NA,CASSPAAGEGQPQHF
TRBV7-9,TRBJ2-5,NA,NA,CASSSRIGGETQYF
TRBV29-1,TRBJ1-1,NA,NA,CSVANGWNTEAFF
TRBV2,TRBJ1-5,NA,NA,CASSSTGKNQPQHF
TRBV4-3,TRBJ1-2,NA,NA,CASSQDPEQAGYTF
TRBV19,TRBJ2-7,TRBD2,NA,CASSVLRGTSGGSYEQYF
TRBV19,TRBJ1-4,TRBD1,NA,CASGRGLGEKLFF
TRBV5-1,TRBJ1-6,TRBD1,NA,CASSHGQGGSPLHF
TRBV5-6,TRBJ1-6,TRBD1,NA,CASSGAGTDSYNSPLHF
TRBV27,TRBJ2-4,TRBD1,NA,CASSLSGQGNIQYF
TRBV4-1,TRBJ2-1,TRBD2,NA,CASSQDGAGGGGNEQFF
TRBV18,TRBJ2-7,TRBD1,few,CASSPGQGDEQYF
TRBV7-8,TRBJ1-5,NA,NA,CASSFTQGQPQHF
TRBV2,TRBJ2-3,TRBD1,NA,CASSVSVDRESTDTQYF
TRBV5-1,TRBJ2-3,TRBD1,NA,CASSLVGDSSTDTQYF
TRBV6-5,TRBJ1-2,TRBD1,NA,CASSRQGLTYGYTF
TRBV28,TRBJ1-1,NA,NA,CASGAGNTEAFF
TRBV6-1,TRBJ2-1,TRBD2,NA,CASSETQRGSNEQFF
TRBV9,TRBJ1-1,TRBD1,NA,CASSASPQGYTEAFF
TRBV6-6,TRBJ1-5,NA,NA,CASSIQGWEQPQHF
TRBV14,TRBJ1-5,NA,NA,CAPAVRLPVGQPQHF
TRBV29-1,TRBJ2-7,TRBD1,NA,CRDGGQDRSYEQYF
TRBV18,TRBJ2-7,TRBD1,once,CASSGSQGQGAKAYEQYF
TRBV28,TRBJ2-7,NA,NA,CASSWGRRAEQYF